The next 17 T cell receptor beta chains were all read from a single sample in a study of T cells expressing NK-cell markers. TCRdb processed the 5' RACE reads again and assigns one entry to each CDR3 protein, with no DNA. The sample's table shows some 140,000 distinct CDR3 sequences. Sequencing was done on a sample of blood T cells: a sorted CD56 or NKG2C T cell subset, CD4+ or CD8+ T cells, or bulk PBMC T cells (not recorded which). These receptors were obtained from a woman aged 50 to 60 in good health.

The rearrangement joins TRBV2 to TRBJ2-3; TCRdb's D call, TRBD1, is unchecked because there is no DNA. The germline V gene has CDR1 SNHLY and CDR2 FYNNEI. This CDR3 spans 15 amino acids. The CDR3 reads CASRGSRSVVDTQYF.

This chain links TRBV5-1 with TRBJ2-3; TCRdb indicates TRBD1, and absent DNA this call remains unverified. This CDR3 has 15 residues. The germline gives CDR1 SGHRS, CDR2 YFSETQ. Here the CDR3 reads CASSPGPGFTDTQYF.

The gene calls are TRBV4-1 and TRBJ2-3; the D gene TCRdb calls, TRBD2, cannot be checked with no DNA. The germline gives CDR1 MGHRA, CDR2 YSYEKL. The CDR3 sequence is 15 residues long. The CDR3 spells CASSLTTGRSDTQYF.

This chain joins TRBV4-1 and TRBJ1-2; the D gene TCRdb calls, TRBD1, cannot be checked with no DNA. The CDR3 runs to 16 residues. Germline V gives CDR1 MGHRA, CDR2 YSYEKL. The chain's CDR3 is CASSPHGGRANYGYTF.

This CDR3 is CASSQGGNMGANTGELFF. The V call is TRBV4-1, the J call TRBJ2-2; TCRdb returns TRBD1, unconfirmable since there is no DNA. Germline V gene sequence: CDR1 MGHRA, CDR2 YSYEKL. This CDR3 is built from 18 residues.

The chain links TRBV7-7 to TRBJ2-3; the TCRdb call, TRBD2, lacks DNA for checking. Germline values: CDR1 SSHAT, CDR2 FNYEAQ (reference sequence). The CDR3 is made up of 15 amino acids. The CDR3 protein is CASSPGGLVSDTQYF.

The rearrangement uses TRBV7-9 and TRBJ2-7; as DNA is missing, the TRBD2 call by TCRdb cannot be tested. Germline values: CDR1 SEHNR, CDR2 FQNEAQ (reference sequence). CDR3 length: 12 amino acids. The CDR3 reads CASSGLAAEQYF.

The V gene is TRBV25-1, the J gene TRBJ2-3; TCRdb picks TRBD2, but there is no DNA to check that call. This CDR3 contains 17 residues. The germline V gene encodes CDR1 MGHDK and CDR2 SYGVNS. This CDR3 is CASSEWGLAGPTDTQYF. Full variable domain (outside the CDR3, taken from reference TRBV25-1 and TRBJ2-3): EADIYQTPRYLVIGTGKKITLECSQTMGHDKMYWYQQDPGMELHLIHYSYGVNSTEKGDLSSESTVSRIRTEHFPLTLESARPSHTSQYLCASSEWGLAGPTDTQYFGPGTRLTVL.

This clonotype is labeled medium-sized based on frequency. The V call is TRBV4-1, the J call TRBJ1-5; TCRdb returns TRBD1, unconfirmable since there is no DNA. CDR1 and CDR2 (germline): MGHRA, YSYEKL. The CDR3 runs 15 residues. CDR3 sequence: CASSQRQGISQPQHF.

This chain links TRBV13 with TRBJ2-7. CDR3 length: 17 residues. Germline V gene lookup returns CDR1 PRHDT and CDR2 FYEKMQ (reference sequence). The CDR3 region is CASSALGLGIDPYEQYF.

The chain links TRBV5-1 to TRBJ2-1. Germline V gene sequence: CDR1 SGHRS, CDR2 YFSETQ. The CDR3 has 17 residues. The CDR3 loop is CASSLEIIASSYNEQFF.

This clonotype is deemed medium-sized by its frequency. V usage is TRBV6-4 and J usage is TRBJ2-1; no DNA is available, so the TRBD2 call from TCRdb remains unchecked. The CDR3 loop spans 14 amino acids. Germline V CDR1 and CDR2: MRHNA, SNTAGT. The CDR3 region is CASSESTSGNEQFF.

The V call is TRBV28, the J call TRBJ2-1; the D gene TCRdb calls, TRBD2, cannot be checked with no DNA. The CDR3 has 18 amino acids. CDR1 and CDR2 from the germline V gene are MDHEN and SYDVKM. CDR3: CASYPQTDSGSRGNEQFF. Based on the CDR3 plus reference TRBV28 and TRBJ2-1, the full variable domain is DVKVTQSSRYLVKRTGEKVFLECVQDMDHENMFWYRQDPGLGLRLIYFSYDVKMKEKGDIPEGYSVSREKKERFSLILESASTNQTSMYLCASYPQTDSGSRGNEQFFGPGTRLTVL.

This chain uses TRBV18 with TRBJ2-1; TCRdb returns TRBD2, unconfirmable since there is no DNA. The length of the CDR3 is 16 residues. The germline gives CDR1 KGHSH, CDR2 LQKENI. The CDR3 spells CASSPPRTRLDNEQFF.

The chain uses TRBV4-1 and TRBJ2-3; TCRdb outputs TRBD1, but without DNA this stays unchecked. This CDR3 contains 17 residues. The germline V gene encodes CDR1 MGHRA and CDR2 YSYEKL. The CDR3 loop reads CASSQFGGEDFTDTQYF.

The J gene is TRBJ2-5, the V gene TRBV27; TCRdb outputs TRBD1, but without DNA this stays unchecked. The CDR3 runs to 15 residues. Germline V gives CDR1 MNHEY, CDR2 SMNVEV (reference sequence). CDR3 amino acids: CASSFWSGREETQYF.

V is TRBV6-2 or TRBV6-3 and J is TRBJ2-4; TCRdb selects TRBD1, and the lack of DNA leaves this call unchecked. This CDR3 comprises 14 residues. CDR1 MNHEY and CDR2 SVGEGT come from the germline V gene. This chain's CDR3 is CASSYDRAKNIQYF.